The TCR beta chain under discussion was sequenced for a study of shared T cell receptors in the human thymus. Germline CDR1 and CDR2: SGHRS and YFSETQ. The CDR3 spans 17 residues. J was trimmed by 3 bases and V by 0 bases; bases with no gene match: 8. The repertoire was sequenced with immunoSEQ multiplex PCR; TCRdb's copy has only in-frame clones and lacks some. This sample yields roughly 700,000 clones, of which 70% to 90% are seen a single time; 0.0095% to 0.013% belongs to the top ten. These sequences were also reported in another study, on human thymus T cells.

The sequence was collected from a boy under three years old with a congenital heart defect. Sample: thymocytes. This sequence joins TRBV5-1 and TRBJ2-1, with 8 nucleotides matching TRBD2. The CDR3 bases are TGCGCCAGCAGCTTGGGTAGCGGCGGGAGGATCTACAATGAGCAGTTCTTC. Amino acids: CASSLGSGGRIYNEQFF.